This is a list of T cell receptor beta chains from one sample in a study of OX40 agonist ivuxolimab in advanced cancers. Libraries were prepared by immunoSEQ multiplex PCR; TCRdb keeps only in-frame clonotypes and omits some of them. The data hold about 62,000 clones, with 79% observed a single time. The sample consisted of CD4+ or CD8+ T cells sorted from blood, taken in a trial of the OX40 agonist ivuxolimab. These receptors came from an adult with an advanced solid tumor such as melanoma, head and neck, liver or kidney cancer. Both conserved end residues are part of each CDR3. D genes are given only for firm matches. Not every row has a clone size; where given, it reads once, few, many or a size class.

j_gene: TRBJ2-1
v_gene: TRBV7-2
abundance: -
d_gene: -
CDR3nt: TGTGCCAGCAGCTTAGCGGGAGGCCCCTACAATGAGCAGTTCTTC
CDR3aa: CASSLAGGPYNEQFF

j_gene: TRBJ1-5
v_gene: TRBV28
abundance: -
d_gene: TRBD1
CDR3nt: TGTGCCAGCAGTTTGCCCGGGACAGACCTTTATAGCAATCAGCCCCAGCATTTT
CDR3aa: CASSLPGTDLYSNQPQHF

j_gene: TRBJ2-5
v_gene: TRBV6-5
abundance: -
d_gene: -
CDR3nt: TGTGCCAGCAGTTACTCGAGAACTGGAGGGGGAGAGACCCAGTACTTC
CDR3aa: CASSYSRTGGGETQYF

j_gene: TRBJ1-1
v_gene: TRBV7-9
abundance: -
d_gene: TRBD1
CDR3nt: TGTGCCAGCAGCTCGCAGGGGGCTGACACTGAAGCTTTCTTT
CDR3aa: CASSSQGADTEAFF

j_gene: TRBJ2-1
v_gene: TRBV7-2
abundance: -
d_gene: TRBD1
CDR3nt: TGTGCCAGCAGCCTGAGGACAGGGGGAATGCAGTTCTTC
CDR3aa: CASSLRTGGMQFF

j_gene: TRBJ2-7
v_gene: TRBV7-8
abundance: once
d_gene: TRBD2
CDR3nt: TGTGCCAGCAGCTTACAGACTAGCGGCTACGAGCAGTACTTC
CDR3aa: CASSLQTSGYEQYF

j_gene: TRBJ1-1
v_gene: TRBV5-6
abundance: -
d_gene: -
CDR3nt: TGTGCCAGCAGCTTGGACCCATTGGATAGGAACACTGAAGCTTTCTTT
CDR3aa: CASSLDPLDRNTEAFF

j_gene: TRBJ2-7
v_gene: TRBV6-5
abundance: -
d_gene: TRBD2
CDR3nt: TGTGCCAGCAGCCTACTAGCGGGGTCCTACGAGCAGTACTTC
CDR3aa: CASSLLAGSYEQYF

j_gene: TRBJ2-6
v_gene: TRBV28
abundance: -
d_gene: TRBD1
CDR3nt: TGTGCCAGCAGGAAACTAGGGGGCGTAGCTGGGGCCAACGTCCTGACTTTC
CDR3aa: CASRKLGGVAGANVLTF

j_gene: TRBJ2-1
v_gene: TRBV7-6
abundance: -
d_gene: TRBD2
CDR3nt: TGTGCCAGCAGCTTAGCTTGGGGACTAGCGGAATTTTTGGGTGAGCAGTTCTTC
CDR3aa: CASSLAWGLAEFLGEQFF

j_gene: TRBJ1-2
v_gene: TRBV2
abundance: -
d_gene: -
CDR3nt: TGTGCCAGCAGTGAATGGGGGGATTACTATGGCTACACCTTC
CDR3aa: CASSEWGDYYGYTF

j_gene: TRBJ2-1
v_gene: TRBV11-2
abundance: -
d_gene: -
CDR3nt: TGTGCCAGCAGCCCCCCGGACAGAAATGAGCAGTTCTTC
CDR3aa: CASSPPDRNEQFF

j_gene: TRBJ2-7
v_gene: TRBV28
abundance: -
d_gene: -
CDR3nt: TGTGCCAGCAGTCTCTCCCCGGCCGAGCAGTACTTC
CDR3aa: CASSLSPAEQYF

j_gene: TRBJ2-5
v_gene: TRBV7-9
abundance: few
d_gene: TRBD1
CDR3nt: TGTGCCAGCAGCTTAACGACAGGGGGGAACCCTATCCAAGAGACCCAGTACTTC
CDR3aa: CASSLTTGGNPIQETQYF

j_gene: TRBJ2-1
v_gene: TRBV27
abundance: -
d_gene: -
CDR3nt: TGTGCCAGCAGTGGACAGAACAATGAGCAGTTCTTC
CDR3aa: CASSGQNNEQFF

j_gene: TRBJ2-1
v_gene: TRBV9
abundance: once
d_gene: -
CDR3nt: TGTGCCAGCAGCGTAGGAGGCGGGGCCTATAGTGAGCAGTTCTTC
CDR3aa: CASSVGGGAYSEQFF

j_gene: TRBJ2-7
v_gene: TRBV6-6
abundance: -
d_gene: -
CDR3nt: TGTGCCAGCAGTAGCAGGGGTTACGAGCAGTACTTC
CDR3aa: CASSSRGYEQYF

j_gene: TRBJ1-1
v_gene: TRBV7-3
abundance: -
d_gene: -
CDR3nt: TGTGCCAGCAGCTTAAGCGTGACAGGGAACACTGAAGCTTTCTTT
CDR3aa: CASSLSVTGNTEAFF

j_gene: TRBJ1-2
v_gene: TRBV5-6
abundance: -
d_gene: -
CDR3nt: TGTGCCAGCAGCTTTTCCCAGGAGGGCTACACCTTC
CDR3aa: CASSFSQEGYTF

j_gene: TRBJ2-7
v_gene: TRBV27
abundance: many
d_gene: TRBD2
CDR3nt: TGTGCCAGCAGCCCTCTTGGACTAGCTAATCCCTACGAGCAGTACTTC
CDR3aa: CASSPLGLANPYEQYF

j_gene: TRBJ1-5
v_gene: TRBV2
abundance: once
d_gene: TRBD1
CDR3nt: TGTGCCAGCAGTGAATGGGGACAGGGCCTTAGGCAGCCCCAGCATTTT
CDR3aa: CASSEWGQGLRQPQHF

j_gene: TRBJ2-5
v_gene: TRBV29-1
abundance: -
d_gene: TRBD2
CDR3nt: TGCAGCGTTGAAGCGGCTGCGGGAGTCGAGACCCAGTACTTC
CDR3aa: CSVEAAAGVETQYF

j_gene: TRBJ2-1
v_gene: TRBV28
abundance: -
d_gene: TRBD1
CDR3nt: TGTGCCAGCAGTTTATGGACAGGGGGTAACAATGAGCAGTTCTTC
CDR3aa: CASSLWTGGNNEQFF

j_gene: TRBJ2-7
v_gene: TRBV30
abundance: -
d_gene: -
CDR3nt: TGTGCCTGGAGATTAACTAGGACCACCACCTACGAGCAGTACTTC
CDR3aa: CAWRLTRTTTYEQYF

j_gene: TRBJ1-1
v_gene: TRBV27
abundance: -
d_gene: TRBD1
CDR3nt: TGTGCCAGCAGTTCACAGGGGGGGGACACTGAAGCTTTCTTT
CDR3aa: CASSSQGGDTEAFF

j_gene: TRBJ2-3
v_gene: TRBV18
abundance: few
d_gene: -
CDR3nt: TGTGCCAGCTCACCATCTACCCTTAGCACAGATACGCAGTATTTT
CDR3aa: CASSPSTLSTDTQYF

j_gene: TRBJ2-7
v_gene: TRBV5-8
abundance: -
d_gene: TRBD1
CDR3nt: TGTGCCAGCAGCTCGACAGGGGATGTGTCGGTCGAGCAGTACTTC
CDR3aa: CASSSTGDVSVEQYF

j_gene: TRBJ1-1
v_gene: TRBV7-2
abundance: once
d_gene: -
CDR3nt: TGTGCCAGCAGTACCTCGGGCCCAACGAGCACTGAAGCTTTCTTT
CDR3aa: CASSTSGPTSTEAFF

j_gene: TRBJ2-3
v_gene: TRBV19
abundance: -
d_gene: TRBD1
CDR3nt: TGTGCCAGTAACTTACAGGGGGTAGATACGCAGTATTTT
CDR3aa: CASNLQGVDTQYF

j_gene: TRBJ1-2
v_gene: TRBV7-9
abundance: -
d_gene: -
CDR3nt: TGTGCCAGCAGCTTAGCCTTGGGCCCCGCACGGGGAGGCTACACCTTC
CDR3aa: CASSLALGPARGGYTF

j_gene: TRBJ2-2
v_gene: TRBV27
abundance: -
d_gene: -
CDR3nt: TGTGCCAGCAGGCCTACAGGGTCGAACACCGGGGAGCTGTTTTTT
CDR3aa: CASRPTGSNTGELFF

j_gene: TRBJ1-2
v_gene: TRBV30
abundance: -
d_gene: -
CDR3nt: TGTGCCTGGAACTCGATGGGGGTGTCGGGCTACACCTTC
CDR3aa: CAWNSMGVSGYTF

j_gene: TRBJ2-1
v_gene: TRBV6-1
abundance: -
d_gene: -
CDR3nt: TGTGCCAGCAGTGAGAAGTTTAGCTCCTACAATGAGCAGTTCTTC
CDR3aa: CASSEKFSSYNEQFF

j_gene: TRBJ2-1
v_gene: TRBV5-1
abundance: -
d_gene: TRBD1
CDR3nt: TGCGCCAGCAGCTTGTCTGGGACAGGGGACAATGAGCAGTTCTTC
CDR3aa: CASSLSGTGDNEQFF

j_gene: TRBJ2-7
v_gene: TRBV19
abundance: -
d_gene: -
CDR3nt: TGTGCCAGTAGTATGGGTATTGTCTACGAGCAGTACTTC
CDR3aa: CASSMGIVYEQYF